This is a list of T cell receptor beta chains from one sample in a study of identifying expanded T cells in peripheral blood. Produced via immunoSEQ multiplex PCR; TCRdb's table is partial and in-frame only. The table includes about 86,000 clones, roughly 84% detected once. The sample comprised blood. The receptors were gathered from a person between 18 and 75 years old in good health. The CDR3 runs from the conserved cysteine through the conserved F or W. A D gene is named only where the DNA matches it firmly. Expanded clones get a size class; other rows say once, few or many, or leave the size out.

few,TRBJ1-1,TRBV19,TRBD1,TGTGCCAGTAGTTCCGACAGGGCCACTGAAGCTTTCTTT,CASSSDRATEAFF
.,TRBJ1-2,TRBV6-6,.,TGTGCCAGCAGTCCTGTAAGGGGATCCAACTATGGCTACACCTTC,CASSPVRGSNYGYTF
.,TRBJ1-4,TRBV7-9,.,TGTGCCAGCAGCTTTCCCGGTGAAAAACTGTTTTTT,CASSFPGEKLFF
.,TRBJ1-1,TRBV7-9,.,TGTGCCAGCAGCTTTACCGCCATTGACTCCACTGAAGCTTTCTTT,CASSFTAIDSTEAFF
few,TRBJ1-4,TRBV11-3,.,TGTGCCAGCAGCTTATCGGGGGCTGGTGGTGAAAAACTGTTTTTT,CASSLSGAGGEKLFF
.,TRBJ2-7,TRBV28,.,TGTGCCAGCACCTCCCCCTCTGAGATCCCCTACGAGCAGTACTTC,CASTSPSEIPYEQYF
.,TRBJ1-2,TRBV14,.,TGTGCCAGCAGCCCCGAGCATACAAATCTTGGGGCTAACTATGGCTACACCTTC,CASSPEHTNLGANYGYTF
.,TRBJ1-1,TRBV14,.,TGTGCCAGCAGCCAACAGGGAAACACTGAAGCTTTCTTT,CASSQQGNTEAFF
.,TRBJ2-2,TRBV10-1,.,TGCGCCAGCAGTAATAGAAGGGGGGTCGCCGGGGAGCTGTTTTTT,CASSNRRGVAGELFF
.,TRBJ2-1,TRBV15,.,TGTGCCACCAGCAGAGGCCGGGACCAGTACAATGAGCAGTTCTTC,CATSRGRDQYNEQFF
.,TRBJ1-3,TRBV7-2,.,TGTGCCAGCAGCGAAGGGGGGTACGGAAACACCATATATTTT,CASSEGGYGNTIYF
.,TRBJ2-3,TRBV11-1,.,TGTGCCAGCAGCGCCAATTTGAGGGGTGAGGGCACAGATACGCAGTATTTT,CASSANLRGEGTDTQYF
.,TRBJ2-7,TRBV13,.,TGTGCCAGCAGCTTAGGTCTACTAGCTAAATCCTACGAGCAGTACTTC,CASSLGLLAKSYEQYF
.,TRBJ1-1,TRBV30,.,TGTGCCTGGAGTGAGGCGGGACACACTGAAGCTTTCTTT,CAWSEAGHTEAFF
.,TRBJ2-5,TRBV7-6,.,TGTGCCAGCAGCGACCTACTCAGGGGCGGAGAGACCCAGTACTTC,CASSDLLRGGETQYF
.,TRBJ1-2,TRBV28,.,TGTGCCAGCAGTTTTGCCGGGATTGCCCCTTGGAACTATGGCTACACCTTC,CASSFAGIAPWNYGYTF
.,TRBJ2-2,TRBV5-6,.,TGTGCCAGCAGCTTAGGATTCACATGGACGGCCGGGGAGCTGTTTTTT,CASSLGFTWTAGELFF
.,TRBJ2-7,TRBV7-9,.,TGTGCCAGCAGCCCTGACAGATACTACGAGCAGTACTTC,CASSPDRYYEQYF
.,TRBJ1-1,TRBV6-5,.,TGTGCCAGCAGTTACTCGCCCGAAGGGTCGGAATTCTTT,CASSYSPEGSEFF
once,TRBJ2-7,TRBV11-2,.,TGTGCCAGCAGCTTCTTCCAGGGCTCCTACGAGCAGTACTTC,CASSFFQGSYEQYF
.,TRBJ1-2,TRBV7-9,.,TGTGCCAGCAGCTCGGACAGTCCTTATGGCTACACCTTC,CASSSDSPYGYTF
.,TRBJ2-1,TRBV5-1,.,TGCGCCAGCAGCTTGGTGGCTAGCAACAATGAGCAGTTCTTC,CASSLVASNNEQFF
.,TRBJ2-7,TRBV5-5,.,TGTGCCAGCAGCTCCTCCTACGAGCAGTACTTC,CASSSSYEQYF
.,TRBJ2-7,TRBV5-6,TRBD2,TGTGCCAGCAGCCTCGTGGCTAGCGGGGACAACGAGCAGTACTTC,CASSLVASGDNEQYF
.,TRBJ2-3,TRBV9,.,TGTGCCAGCAGCTTCGGACAGAGTTCGCTCGATACGCAGTATTTT,CASSFGQSSLDTQYF
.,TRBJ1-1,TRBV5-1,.,TGCGCCAGCAGCTTGGCCGCCTCGAGATTGAACACTGAAGCTTTCTTT,CASSLAASRLNTEAFF
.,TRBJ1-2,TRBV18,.,TGTGCCAGCTCTCAGAGCTCAGGGGTGAATAACTATGGCTACACCTTC,CASSQSSGVNNYGYTF
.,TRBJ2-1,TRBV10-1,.,TGCGCCAGCAGTGAGTCACCGGGGACCTACAATGAGCAGTTCTTC,CASSESPGTYNEQFF
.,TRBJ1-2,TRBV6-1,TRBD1,TGTGCCACAAGGACAGGGAAATACTATGGCTACACCTTC,CATRTGKYYGYTF
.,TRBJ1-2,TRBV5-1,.,TGCGCCAGCAGCTCCGAGGTTAACTATGGCTACACCTTC,CASSSEVNYGYTF
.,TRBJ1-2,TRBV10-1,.,TGCGCCACGGGGGTCGGCGGCTATGGCTACACCTTC,CATGVGGYGYTF
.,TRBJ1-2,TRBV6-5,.,TGTGCCAGCAGTCAACCGCAGAAAAGCTATGGCTACACCTTC,CASSQPQKSYGYTF
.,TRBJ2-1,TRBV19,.,TGTGCCAGTAGTATAGCGCAGGGTAGCTCCTACAATGAGCAGTTCTTC,CASSIAQGSSYNEQFF
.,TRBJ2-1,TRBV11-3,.,TGTGCCAGCAGCTTCTCCGGGGAAAATGAGCAGTTCTTC,CASSFSGENEQFF
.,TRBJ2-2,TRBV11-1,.,TGTGCCAGCAGCTTCTACGCGGACACCGGGGAGCTGTTTTTT,CASSFYADTGELFF
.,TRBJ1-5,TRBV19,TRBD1,TGTGCCAGTAGTATTCGACAGGGTCCTAACAATCAGCCCCAGCATTTT,CASSIRQGPNNQPQHF